This T cell receptor beta chain stems from a study of blood T cells in healthy people across ages. The CDR3 totals 14 residues. V dropped 5 bases and J dropped 4 bases, with 9 bases sitting between them. Per the germline V gene, CDR1 is SEHNR and CDR2 is FQNEAQ (reference sequence). Study-wide findings and caveats: A strong correlation between TCR beta diversity and naive T cell percentage was seen.

A sample-barcoded 5' primer and a J-beta primer mix were used in a second PCR of roughly 7 to 11 cycles. A template-switch adaptor with 12 random nucleotides tagged each cDNA molecule. TCRdb used MiXCR to reprocess the 5' RACE reads, holding one entry per CDR3 protein. The sample carries 1.5 million to 2 million distinct CDR3 sequences, just under 50% recorded once. For this clonotype: The antigen is not known.

This rearrangement joins TRBV7-9 to TRBJ2-6; no reliable D call. This clonotype was obtained from a woman between 40 and 55 years old in good health. Source material: blood. The CDR3 DNA is TGTGCCAGCAGCGCTGGATGGGGGGCCAACGTCCTGACTTTC. It yields the protein CASSAGWGANVLTF.